This TCR beta chain was captured in a study of read filtering for tumor transcriptome and immune sequencing. The overall study: IR-seq gave about 4.05 to 11 million TCR reads per sample; RNA-seq gave about 75 to 1,300.

The library was built from around 0.4 ug RNA with molecular barcoded adaptors for alpha/delta and beta/gamma chains. TCRdb re-called the reads through MiXCR, storing one row per CDR3 protein. This sample has roughly 93,000 distinct CDR3 sequences, with about 22% found just once. Germline CDR1 reads SGHDN; CDR2 reads FVKESK. The CDR3 runs to 11 residues. Concerning this clonotype itself: Mismatch with germline at one junction end may stem from a read error.

Every patient had bone marrow sampled while the disease was active. The chain links TRBV14 to TRBJ2-3, with D possibly matching TRBD1 (5 bases). The sample taken for sequencing was a population of CD138-negative cells sorted from bone marrow. The clonotype was recovered from a donor over 35 with multiple myeloma. CDR3 sequence (DNA): TGTGCCAGCGGCCAGGGCTACACGCAGTATTTT. It is translated as CASGQGYTQYF.